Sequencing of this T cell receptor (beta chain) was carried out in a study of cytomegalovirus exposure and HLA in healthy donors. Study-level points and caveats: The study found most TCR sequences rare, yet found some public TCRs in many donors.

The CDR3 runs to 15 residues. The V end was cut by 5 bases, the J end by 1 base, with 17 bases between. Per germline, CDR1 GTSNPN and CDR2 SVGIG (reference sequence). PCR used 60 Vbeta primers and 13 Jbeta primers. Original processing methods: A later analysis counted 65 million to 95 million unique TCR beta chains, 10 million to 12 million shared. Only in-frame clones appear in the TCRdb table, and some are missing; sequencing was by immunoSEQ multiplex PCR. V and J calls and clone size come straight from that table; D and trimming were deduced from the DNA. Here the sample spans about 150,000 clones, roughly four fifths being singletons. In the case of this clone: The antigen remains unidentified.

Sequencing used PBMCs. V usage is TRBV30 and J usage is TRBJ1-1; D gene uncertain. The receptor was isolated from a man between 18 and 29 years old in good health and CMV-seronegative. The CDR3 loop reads CAWEIWAGGNTEAFF. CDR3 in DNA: TGTGCCTGGGAAATTTGGGCAGGAGGGAACACTGAAGCTTTCTTT.